This T cell receptor (beta chain) was sequenced during a study of PD-1 blockade in classical Hodgkin lymphoma. All patients relapsed after autologous stem cell transplantation, and brentuximab vedotin exposure varied. Best response was recorded as complete response, partial response or progressive disease. Points on this clone: Its cognate antigen is unknown.

Measured with immunoSEQ multiplex PCR; TCRdb has only the in-frame clones, and not every one. The sample holds just over 60,000 clones; around 88% are singletons and the top ten take roughly an eighth. Findings and caveats of the study: A reduction in baseline TCR diversity was reportedly seen in newly diagnosed patients relative to healthy donors. The CD4+ diversity rise by C4D1 was clearest in complete responders.

The sample here was peripheral blood mononuclear cells (PBMCs), taken at baseline. This TCR was recovered from a human donor with classical Hodgkin lymphoma.

This CDR3 reads CASRGDGANYGYTF. The CDR3 DNA sequence: TGTGCCAGCCGAGGGGACGGAGCTAACTATGGCTACACCTTC. The chain employs TRBV25-1 and TRBJ1-2; tentatively, D is TRBD1 (5 bases). The CDR3 length is 14 residues. Germline values: CDR1 MGHDK, CDR2 SYGVNS. Trimming pared 8 bases from V and 0 bases from J, leaving 13 bases between.